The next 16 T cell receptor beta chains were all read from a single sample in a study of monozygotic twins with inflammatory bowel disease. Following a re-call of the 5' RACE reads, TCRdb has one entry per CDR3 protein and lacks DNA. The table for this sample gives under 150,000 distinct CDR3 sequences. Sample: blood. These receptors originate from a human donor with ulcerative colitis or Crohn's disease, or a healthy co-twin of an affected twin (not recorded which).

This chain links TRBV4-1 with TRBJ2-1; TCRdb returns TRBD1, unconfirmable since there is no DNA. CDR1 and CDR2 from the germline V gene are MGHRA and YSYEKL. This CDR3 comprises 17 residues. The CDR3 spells CASSQVGGRSSYNEQFF.

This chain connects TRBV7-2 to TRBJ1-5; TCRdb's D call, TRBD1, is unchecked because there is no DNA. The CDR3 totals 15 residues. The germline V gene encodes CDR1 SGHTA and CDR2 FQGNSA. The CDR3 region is CASSPRTGTSQPQHF.

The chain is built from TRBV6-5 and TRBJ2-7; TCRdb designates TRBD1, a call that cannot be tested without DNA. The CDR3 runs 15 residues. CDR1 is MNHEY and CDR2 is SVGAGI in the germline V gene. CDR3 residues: CASSYGADSSYGQYF.

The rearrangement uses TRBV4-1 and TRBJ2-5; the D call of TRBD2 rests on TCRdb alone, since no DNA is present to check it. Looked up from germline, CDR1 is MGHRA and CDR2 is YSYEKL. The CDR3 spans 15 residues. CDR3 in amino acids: CASRDSGGAGETQYF.

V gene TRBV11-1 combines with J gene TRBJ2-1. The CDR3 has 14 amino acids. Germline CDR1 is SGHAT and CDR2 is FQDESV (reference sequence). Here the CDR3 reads CASSLARENNEQFF. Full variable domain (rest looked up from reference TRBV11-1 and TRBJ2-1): EAEVAQSPRYKITEKSQAVAFWCDPISGHATLYWYRQILGQGPELLVQFQDESVVDDSQLPKDRFSAERLKGVDSTLKIQPAELGDSAMYLCASSLARENNEQFFGPGTRLTVL.

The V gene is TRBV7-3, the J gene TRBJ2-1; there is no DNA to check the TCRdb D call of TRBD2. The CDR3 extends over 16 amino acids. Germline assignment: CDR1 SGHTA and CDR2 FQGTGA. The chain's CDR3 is CASSLISGLKNNEQFF.

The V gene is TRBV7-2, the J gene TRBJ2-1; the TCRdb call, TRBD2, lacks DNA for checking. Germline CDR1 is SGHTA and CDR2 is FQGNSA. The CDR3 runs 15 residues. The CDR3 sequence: CASSLGLAAYNEQFF.

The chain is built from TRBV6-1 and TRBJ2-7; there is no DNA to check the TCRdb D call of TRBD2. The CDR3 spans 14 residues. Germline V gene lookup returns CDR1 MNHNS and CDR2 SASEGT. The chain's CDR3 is CASQSFGTSYEQYF.

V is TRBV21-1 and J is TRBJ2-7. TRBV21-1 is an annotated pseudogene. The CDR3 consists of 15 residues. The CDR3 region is CASSKVSGRSYEQYF.

CDR3 sequence reads: CASRPGQEFRGYTF. This chain uses TRBV6-1 with TRBJ1-2; TCRdb names TRBD1, which stays unverified in the absence of DNA. There are 14 residues in the CDR3. Germline CDR1 MNHNS, CDR2 SASEGT.

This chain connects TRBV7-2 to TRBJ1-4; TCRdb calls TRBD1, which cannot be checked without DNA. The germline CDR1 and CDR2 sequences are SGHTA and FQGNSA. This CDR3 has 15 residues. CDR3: CASSLVSGLDEKLFF.

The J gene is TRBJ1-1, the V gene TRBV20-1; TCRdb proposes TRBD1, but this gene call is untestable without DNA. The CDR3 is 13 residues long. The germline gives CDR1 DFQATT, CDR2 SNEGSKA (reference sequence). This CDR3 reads CSAPTGVNTEAFF.

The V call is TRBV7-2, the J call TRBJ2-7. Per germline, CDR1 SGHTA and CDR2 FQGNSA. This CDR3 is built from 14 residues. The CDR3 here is CASSLYMGPYEQYF.

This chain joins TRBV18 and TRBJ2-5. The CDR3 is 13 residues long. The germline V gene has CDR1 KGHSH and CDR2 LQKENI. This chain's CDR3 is CASRPAGAETQYF.

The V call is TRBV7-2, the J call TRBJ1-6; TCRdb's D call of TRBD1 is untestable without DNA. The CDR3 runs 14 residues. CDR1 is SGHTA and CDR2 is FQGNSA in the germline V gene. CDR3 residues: CASSSKTGRSPLHF.

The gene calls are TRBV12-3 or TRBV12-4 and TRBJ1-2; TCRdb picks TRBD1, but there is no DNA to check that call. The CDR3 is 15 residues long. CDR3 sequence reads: CASSATTGPEHGYTF.